Described below is a single T cell receptor beta chain sequence and its context. Antigen unknown. This entry comes from a study of early stage breast cancer tumors. Study as a whole: Of about 17 invasive breast tumors, 11 to 12 were hormone receptor-positive, HER2-negative.

The CDR3 runs 12 residues. Between the trimmed V and J ends, which lost 3 bases and 10 bases, there was a span of 12 bases. The germline V gene encodes CDR1 SGHDN and CDR2 FVKESK. Each sample had two DNA replicates, about 0.52 ug blood or roughly 1.4 ug tissue. Assay: immunoSEQ multiplex PCR; the TCRdb copy retains only in-frame clones and omits some. There are about 31,000 clones in the sample; around 75% occur only once, and 10% lies in the top ten. Broader study findings: Most shared enriched TCRB sequences were commonly generated ones. Functional markers like CD4, CD8 and FOXP3 were missed in bulk sequencing.

The source of this sequence is a person aged 25 to 39 with breast cancer. Sequenced input: breast tumor tissue. V is TRBV14 and J is TRBJ1-1; D unclear. The CDR3 loop is CASSHSRNIAFF. The CDR3, as DNA: TGTGCCAGCAGCCATAGCAGGAATATAGCTTTCTTT.